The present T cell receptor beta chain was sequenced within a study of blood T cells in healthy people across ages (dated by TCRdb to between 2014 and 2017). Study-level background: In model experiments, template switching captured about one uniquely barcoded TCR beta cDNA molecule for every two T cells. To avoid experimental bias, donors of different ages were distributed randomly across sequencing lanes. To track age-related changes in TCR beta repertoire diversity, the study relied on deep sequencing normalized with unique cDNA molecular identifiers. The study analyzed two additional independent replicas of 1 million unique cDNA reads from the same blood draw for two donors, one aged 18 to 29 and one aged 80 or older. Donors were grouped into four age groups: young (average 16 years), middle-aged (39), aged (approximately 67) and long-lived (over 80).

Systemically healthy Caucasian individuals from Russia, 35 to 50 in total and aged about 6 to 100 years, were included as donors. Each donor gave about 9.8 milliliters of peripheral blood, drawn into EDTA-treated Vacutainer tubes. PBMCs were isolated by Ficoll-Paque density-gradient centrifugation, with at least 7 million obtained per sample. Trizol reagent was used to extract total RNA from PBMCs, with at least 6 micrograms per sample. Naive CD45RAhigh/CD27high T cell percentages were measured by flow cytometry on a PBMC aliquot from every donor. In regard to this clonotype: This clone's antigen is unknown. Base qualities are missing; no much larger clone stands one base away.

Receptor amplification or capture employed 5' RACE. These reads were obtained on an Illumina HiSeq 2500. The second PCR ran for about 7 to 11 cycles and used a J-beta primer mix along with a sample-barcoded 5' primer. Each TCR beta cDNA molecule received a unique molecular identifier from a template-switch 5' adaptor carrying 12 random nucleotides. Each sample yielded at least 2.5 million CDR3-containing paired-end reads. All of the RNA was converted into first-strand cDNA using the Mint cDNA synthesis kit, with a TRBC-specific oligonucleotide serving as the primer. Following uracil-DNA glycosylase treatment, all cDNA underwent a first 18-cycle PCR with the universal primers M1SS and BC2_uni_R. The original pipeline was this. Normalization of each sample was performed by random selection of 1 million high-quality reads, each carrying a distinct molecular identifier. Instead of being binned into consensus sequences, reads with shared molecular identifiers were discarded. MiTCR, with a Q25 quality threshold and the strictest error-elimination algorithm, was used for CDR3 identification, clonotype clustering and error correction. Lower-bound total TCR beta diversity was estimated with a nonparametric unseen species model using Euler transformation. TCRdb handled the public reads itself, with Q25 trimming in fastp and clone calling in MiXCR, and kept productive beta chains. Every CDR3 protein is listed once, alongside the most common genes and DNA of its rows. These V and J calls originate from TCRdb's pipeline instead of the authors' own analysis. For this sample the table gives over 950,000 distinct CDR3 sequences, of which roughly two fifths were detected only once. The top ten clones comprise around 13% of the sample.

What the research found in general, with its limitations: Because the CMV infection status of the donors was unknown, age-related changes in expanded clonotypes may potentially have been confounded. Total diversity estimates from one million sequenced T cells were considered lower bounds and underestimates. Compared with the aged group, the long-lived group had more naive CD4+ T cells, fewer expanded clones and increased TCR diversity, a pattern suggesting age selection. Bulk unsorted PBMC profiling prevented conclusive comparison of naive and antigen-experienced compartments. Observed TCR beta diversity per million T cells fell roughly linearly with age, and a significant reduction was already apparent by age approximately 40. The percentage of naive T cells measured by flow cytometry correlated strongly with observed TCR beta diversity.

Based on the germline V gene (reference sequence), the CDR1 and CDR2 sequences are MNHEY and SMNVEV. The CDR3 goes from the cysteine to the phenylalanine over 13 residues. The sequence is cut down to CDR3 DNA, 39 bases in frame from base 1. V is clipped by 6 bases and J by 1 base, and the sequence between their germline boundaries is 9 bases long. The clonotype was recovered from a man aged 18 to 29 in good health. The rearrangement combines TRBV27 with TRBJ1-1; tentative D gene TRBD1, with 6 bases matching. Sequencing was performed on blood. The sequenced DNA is TGTGCCAGCAGGATGACAGGGAACACTGAAGCTTTCTTT. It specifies CASRMTGNTEAFF.